This T cell receptor beta chain was recorded in a study of blood T cell repertoires in COVID-19. Whole-study context: The study drew acute and convalescent COVID-19 samples from the United States, Italy and Spain.

Cohort 3 recovery required two negative PCRs, clearance, or symptom resolution. The CDR3 spans 16 residues. V lost 3 bases and J lost 2; bases outside the gene matches: 8. The germline CDR1 and CDR2 sequences are LNHNV and YYDKDF (reference sequence). Authors' processing steps: Estimated nucleated cell counts came from reference gene primer amplification. The assay was immunoSEQ multiplex PCR, and TCRdb's table has in-frame clones only and misses some. Clone size and the V and J calls come from that table; the DNA yielded D and trimming. The sample includes 250,000 to 400,000 clones, approximately 91% of them seen just once.

The sequenced material came from PBMCs or T cells enriched from blood (not recorded which). This sequence originates from a man aged 60 to 75 who had recovered from COVID-19. This chain connects TRBV15 to TRBJ2-5, with 8 bases matching TRBD1. CDR3 DNA: TGTGCCACCAGCAGGGCGACAGGGGTCGTTCAAGAGACCCAGTACTTC. Translation gives CATSRATGVVQETQYF. The full variable domain, in which reference TRBV15 and TRBJ2-5 provide the parts outside the CDR3, is DAMVIQNPRYQVTQFGKPVTLSCSQTLNHNVMYWYQQKSSQAPKLLFHYYDKDFNNEADTPDNFQSRRPNTSFCFLDIRSPGLGDTAMYLCATSRATGVVQETQYFGPGTRLLVL.